This TCR beta chain was obtained from a study of T cell responses to AZD1222 COVID-19 vaccine. About this clone: What it binds is unknown.

Study outcomes and limitations: Clonal diversity may have been underestimated in mostly white British donors. With dominance at 160-218 and 743-854, vaccine-associated CD4 TCRs spanned spike.

Method: immunoSEQ multiplex PCR; TCRdb's copy keeps in-frame clones and lacks some. The data hold about 94,000 clones, with around 85% observed a single time. Unmatched junction bases numbered 10, after V lost 4 bases and J lost 7 bases. CDR3 length: 16 residues. Germline loops: CDR1 WNHNN, CDR2 SYGVQD (reference sequence). This sample comprised peripheral blood, obtained 28 days after the second AZD1222 dose. The clonotype originates from an adult who received the AZD1222 COVID-19 vaccine. The chain carries TRBV10-1 and TRBJ2-3, with 11 nucleotides matching TRBD2. The CDR3 sequence is CASSGGTSGSQNTQYF. CDR3 DNA sequence: TGCGCCAGCAGTGGGGGAACTAGCGGGAGTCAAAATACGCAGTATTTT.